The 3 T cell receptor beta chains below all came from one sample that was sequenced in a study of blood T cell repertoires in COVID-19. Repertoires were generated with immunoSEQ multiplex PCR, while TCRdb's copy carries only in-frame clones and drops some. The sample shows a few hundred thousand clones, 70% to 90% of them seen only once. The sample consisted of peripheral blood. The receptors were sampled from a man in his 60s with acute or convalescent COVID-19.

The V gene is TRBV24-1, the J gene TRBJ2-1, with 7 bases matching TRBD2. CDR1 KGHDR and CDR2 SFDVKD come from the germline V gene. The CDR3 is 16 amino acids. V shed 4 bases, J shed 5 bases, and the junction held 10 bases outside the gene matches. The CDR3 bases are TGTGCCACCAGTGACTCCGGGGAGGGGCTCCACAATGAGCAGTTCTTC. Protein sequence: CATSDSGEGLHNEQFF.

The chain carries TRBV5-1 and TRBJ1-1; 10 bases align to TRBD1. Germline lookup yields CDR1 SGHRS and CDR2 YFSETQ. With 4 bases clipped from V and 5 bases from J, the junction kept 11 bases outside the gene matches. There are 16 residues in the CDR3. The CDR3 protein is CASSTQGQGGGTEAFF. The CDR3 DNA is TGCGCCAGCAGCACCCAAGGACAGGGGGGAGGGACTGAAGCTTTCTTT. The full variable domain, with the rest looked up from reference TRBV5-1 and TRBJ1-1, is KAGVTQTPRYLIKTRGQQVTLSCSPISGHRSVSWYQQTPGQGLQFLFEYFSETQRNKGNFPGRFSGRQFSNSRSEMNVSTLELGDSALYLCASSTQGQGGGTEAFFGQGTRLTVV.

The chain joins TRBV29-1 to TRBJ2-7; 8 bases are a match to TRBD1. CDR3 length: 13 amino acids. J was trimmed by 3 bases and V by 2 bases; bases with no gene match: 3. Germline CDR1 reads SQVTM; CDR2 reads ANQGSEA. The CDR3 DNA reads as TGCAGCGTTGAAAGGACAGGGAACTACGAGCAGTACTTC. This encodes CSVERTGNYEQYF.